Below are 23 T cell receptor beta chains sequenced from a single sample in a study of blood T cell repertoires in COVID-19. Here immunoSEQ multiplex PCR was the method, and the copy in TCRdb shows in-frame clones only, minus some. The table lists about 250,000 clones, just over 85% of them singletons. The sample comprised PBMCs or T cells enriched from blood (not recorded which). The receptors stem from a man aged 35 to 55 who had recovered from COVID-19.

J is TRBJ2-3 and V is TRBV6-5; tentative D call: TRBD2 (5 bases). The V end was cut by 4 bases, the J end by 8 bases, with 19 bases between. This CDR3 contains 15 residues. Germline assignment: CDR1 MNHEY and CDR2 SVGAGI. The CDR3 sequence: CASSWGNPLGSTQYF. The CDR3 DNA follows: TGTGCCAGCAGTTGGGGTAACCCACTAGGCAGTACGCAGTATTTT.

In the case of this clone: The same CDR3 also results from other DNA sequences found in this sample. The chain recombines TRBV7-9 with TRBJ1-5, with 8 nucleotides matching TRBD1. Germline V gives CDR1 SEHNR, CDR2 FQNEAQ (reference sequence). With V trimmed by 1 base and J by 4 bases, 0 bases remained unmatched. This CDR3 spans 14 amino acids. DNA of the CDR3: TGTGCCAGCAGCTTAGGACAGGGGAATCAGCCCCAGCATTTT. Translating gives CASSLGQGNQPQHF. Based on the CDR3 plus reference TRBV7-9 and TRBJ1-5, the full variable domain is DTGVSQNPRHKITKRGQNVTFRCDPISEHNRLYWYRQTLGQGPEFLTYFQNEAQLEKSRLLSDRFSAERPKGSFSTLEIQRTEQGDSAMYLCASSLGQGNQPQHFGDGTRLSIL.

V gene TRBV18 combines with J gene TRBJ1-1; D uncertain. CDR1 and CDR2 (germline): KGHSH, LQKENI. This CDR3 is 14 amino acids long. Trimming removed 4 bases from V and 1 base from J, with 10 bases in between. Here the CDR3 DNA reads TGTGCCAGCTCACGCTCTTCAGGGAACACTGAAGCTTTCTTT. This gives the protein CASSRSSGNTEAFF. The whole variable domain, remainder taken from reference TRBV18 and TRBJ1-1, is NAGVMQNPRHLVRRRGQEARLRCSPMKGHSHVYWYRQLPEEGLKFMVYLQKENIIDESGMPKERFSAEFPKEGPSILRIQQVVRGDSAAYFCASSRSSGNTEAFFGQGTRLTVV.

This chain joins TRBV7-9 and TRBJ1-1, with D unclear. CDR3 length: 13 residues. Per germline, CDR1 SEHNR and CDR2 FQNEAQ (reference sequence). Trimming took 7 bases from V and 3 from J, leaving 12 bases between them. The CDR3 coding sequence is TGTGCCAGCAAGGAGGCGCGAGACACTGAAGCTTTCTTT. Residues: CASKEARDTEAFF.

The chain combines TRBV9 with TRBJ2-6; 7 positions agree with TRBD1. The V gene end was trimmed by 2 bases and the J gene end by 0 bases; junction bases not matched to a gene: 17. There are 21 residues in the CDR3. Germline V gene lookup returns CDR1 SGDLS and CDR2 YYNGEE. This CDR3 reads CASSVAPGQMLKYSGANVLTF. Written as DNA, the CDR3 is TGTGCCAGCAGCGTCGCCCCGGGACAGATGTTAAAATACTCTGGGGCCAACGTCCTGACTTTC.

The CDR3 sequence is CASSTSLADTQYF. The DNA of the CDR3 is TGTGCCAGCAGCACCAGTCTAGCAGATACGCAGTATTTT. This chain uses TRBV5-4 with TRBJ2-3; D not resolved. Trimming took off 4 bases at V and 4 bases at J, with 10 bases between the two ends. The CDR3 totals 13 residues. Germline V gives CDR1 SGHNT, CDR2 YYREEE (reference sequence). Variable domain in full (rest from reference TRBV5-4 and TRBJ2-3): ETGVTQSPTHLIKTRGQQVTLRCSSQSGHNTVSWYQQALGQGPQFIFQYYREEENGRGNFPPRFSGLQFPNYSSELNVNALELDDSALYLCASSTSLADTQYFGPGTRLTVL.

The genes are TRBV30 and TRBJ2-7, with 8 bases matching TRBD1. V shed 7 bases and J 1 base; nucleotides not matched to a gene: 12. There are 15 residues in the CDR3. CDR1 is GTSNPN, CDR2 SVGIG, per germline (reference sequence). The CDR3 DNA reads as TGTGCCTCCTGCGCCCGGACAGGGTTATCCTACGAGCAGTACTTC. It translates to CASCARTGLSYEQYF. Together with reference TRBV30 and TRBJ2-7, the CDR3 gives the full variable domain: SQTIHQWPATLVQPVGSPLSLECTVEGTSNPNLYWYRQAAGRGLQLLFYSVGIGQISSEVPQNLSASRPQDRQFILSSKKLLLSDSGFYLCASCARTGLSYEQYFGPGTRLTVT.

The chain joins TRBV19 to TRBJ2-3, with 8 positions matching TRBD2. With V trimmed by 1 base and J by 5 bases, 8 bases remained unmatched. CDR1 and CDR2 from the germline V gene are LNHDA and SQIVND (reference sequence). This CDR3 has 16 amino acids. In DNA, the CDR3 is TGTGCCAGTAGTATAGCTGGTCTGGCGGGAGGAGATACGCAGTATTTT. It is translated as CASSIAGLAGGDTQYF.

The rearrangement joins TRBV13 to TRBJ1-1; TRBD1 is a possible D gene (6 bases). V lost 3 bases and J lost 4, with 6 bases in between. Germline-derived CDR1 and CDR2 are PRHDT and FYEKMQ (reference sequence). There are 12 residues in the CDR3. Written as DNA, the CDR3 is TGTGCCAGCAGCTTCAGGGGCACTGAAGCTTTCTTT. It encodes CASSFRGTEAFF.

CDR3 residues: CATRDQRTGSNEQFF. As DNA, the CDR3 is TGTGCCACCAGGGATCAGCGGACAGGGTCAAATGAGCAGTTCTTC. The chain joins TRBV24-1 to TRBJ2-1; TRBD1 matches at 8 bases. This CDR3 contains 15 residues. Germline assignment: CDR1 KGHDR and CDR2 SFDVKD. With V trimmed by 7 bases and J by 7 bases, 11 bases remained unmatched.

The gene calls are TRBV6-1 and TRBJ1-2, with D perhaps TRBD1 (5 bases). CDR3 length: 14 residues. The germline gives CDR1 MNHNS, CDR2 SASEGT. The ends were cut back, 0 bases at V and 4 bases at J, with 9 bases in the middle. This CDR3 reads CASSEAQGGYGYTF. In nucleotides, the CDR3 is TGTGCCAGCAGTGAAGCTCAGGGCGGCTATGGCTACACCTTC.

V gene TRBV28 combines with J gene TRBJ1-6; 10 bases fit TRBD1. Germline values: CDR1 MDHEN, CDR2 SYDVKM. J was trimmed by 3 bases and V by 3 bases; bases with no gene match: 5. There are 17 residues in the CDR3. As DNA, the CDR3 is TGTGCCAGCAGTTTGCCGGGACAGGGGCGCTATAATTCACCCCTCCACTTT. This encodes CASSLPGQGRYNSPLHF. Drawing the rest from reference TRBV28 and TRBJ1-6, the complete variable domain is DVKVTQSSRYLVKRTGEKVFLECVQDMDHENMFWYRQDPGLGLRLIYFSYDVKMKEKGDIPEGYSVSREKKERFSLILESASTNQTSMYLCASSLPGQGRYNSPLHFGNGTRLTVT.

The CDR3 nucleotides are TGTGCCAGTAAACAGGCCGAGAACACTGAAGCTTTCTTT. Amino acid sequence: CASKQAENTEAFF. The gene calls are TRBV19 and TRBJ1-1; D possibly corresponds to TRBD1 (5 bases). V was pared by 7 bases and J by 1 base, with 10 bases between. The germline gives CDR1 LNHDA, CDR2 SQIVND (reference sequence). The length of the CDR3 is 13 residues.

The chain is built from TRBV12-3 or TRBV12-4 and TRBJ1-2; tentatively, D is TRBD1 (6 bases). This CDR3 has 13 residues. V gave up 6 bases and J gave up 6 bases, with 14 bases separating them. The CDR3, as DNA: TGTGCCAGCAGCCCGATGCGGGGGCATGGCTACACCTTC. Translated: CASSPMRGHGYTF.

The chain joins TRBV6-5 to TRBJ2-5, with 12 bases aligning to TRBD2. The CDR3 contains 14 residues. CDR1 is MNHEY, CDR2 SVGAGI, per germline. With 8 bases clipped from V and 5 bases from J, the junction kept 6 bases outside the gene matches. The CDR3 here is CASETSGGAETQYF. DNA of the CDR3: TGTGCCAGCGAGACTAGCGGGGGAGCGGAGACCCAGTACTTC.

The V call is TRBV19, the J call TRBJ1-6, with TRBD1 matching 12 bases. The trim removed 6 bases at V and 10 bases at J, leaving 7 bases unmatched. Germline-derived CDR1 and CDR2 are LNHDA and SQIVND (reference sequence). The CDR3 runs to 15 residues. CDR3 nucleotides: TGTGCCAGTAGGCCGGGACAGGGGGCAAAGTCACCCCTCCACTTT. Its translation is CASRPGQGAKSPLHF.

The chain links TRBV9 to TRBJ2-7; no definite D call. V was shortened by 0 bases and J by 5 bases, with 15 bases between the two germline ends. The CDR3 is made up of 15 amino acids. Germline values: CDR1 SGDLS, CDR2 YYNGEE. CDR3 residues: CASSVELASPNEQYF. In DNA, the CDR3 is TGTGCCAGCAGCGTAGAATTAGCTTCCCCCAACGAGCAGTACTTC. Based on the CDR3 plus reference TRBV9 and TRBJ2-7, the full variable domain is DSGVTQTPKHLITATGQRVTLRCSPRSGDLSVYWYQQSLDQGLQFLIQYYNGEERAKGNILERFSAQQFPDLHSELNLSSLELGDSALYFCASSVELASPNEQYFGPGTRLTVT.

The V call is TRBV5-6, the J call TRBJ2-1; 11 bases line up with TRBD2. The CDR3 spans 15 residues. J gave up 3 bases and V 4 bases, and 3 bases lay outside the gene matches. The germline gives CDR1 SGHDT, CDR2 YYEEEE. CDR3 in amino acids: CASSTGLADYNEQFF. DNA of the CDR3: TGTGCCAGCAGCACGGGACTAGCGGACTACAATGAGCAGTTCTTC. Variable domain in full (rest from reference TRBV5-6 and TRBJ2-1): DAGVTQSPTHLIKTRGQQVTLRCSPKSGHDTVSWYQQALGQGPQFIFQYYEEEERQRGNFPDRFSGHQFPNYSSELNVNALLLGDSALYLCASSTGLADYNEQFFGPGTRLTVL.

The J gene is TRBJ1-2, the V gene TRBV2; 8 bases are a match to TRBD1. The length of the CDR3 is 13 residues. From germline, CDR1 is SNHLY and CDR2 FYNNEI. V trimming: 6 bases; J trimming: 7 bases; junction bases outside the gene matches: 7. CDR3 in DNA: TGTGCCAGCAGACCGGACAGGGTGGGTGGCTACACCTTC. Amino acid sequence: CASRPDRVGGYTF.

V and J are TRBV27 and TRBJ2-1, with 10 bases identical to TRBD2. CDR1 and CDR2 from the germline V gene are MNHEY and SMNVEV (reference sequence). The ends lost 2 bases at V and 7 bases at J; junction bases unmatched: 5. This CDR3 region has 15 residues. As DNA, the CDR3 is TGTGCCAGCAGTTTAGACGCTAGCGGGAGTAATGAGCAGTTCTTC. This sequence encodes CASSLDASGSNEQFF.

This clone was observed a few times. The V call is TRBV30, the J call TRBJ1-4; 9 bases align to TRBD1. With V trimmed by 1 base and J by 8 bases, 8 bases remained unmatched. CDR1 and CDR2 (germline): GTSNPN, SVGIG (reference sequence). The CDR3 runs to 15 residues. The CDR3: CAWSADRGRREKLFF. The CDR3 bases are TGTGCCTGGAGTGCCGACAGGGGGAGACGGGAAAAACTGTTTTTT.

The genes are TRBV7-9 and TRBJ1-1; weak D call: TRBD1 (6 bases). The CDR3 loop spans 14 amino acids. Germline loops: CDR1 SEHNR, CDR2 FQNEAQ (reference sequence). V was pared by 6 bases and J by 7 bases, with 18 bases between. The CDR3 region has the DNA TGTGCCAGCAGTAACCCCGGGACACGAAGTGAAGCTTTCTTT. Its translation is CASSNPGTRSEAFF.

J is TRBJ2-1 and V is TRBV5-1, with 13 positions matching TRBD2. Germline lookup yields CDR1 SGHRS and CDR2 YFSETQ. V was pared by 3 bases and J by 9 bases, with 24 bases of the junction left unmatched. This CDR3 is 21 amino acids long. CDR3 DNA: TGCGCCAGCAGCTCCCGATCGACTAGCGGGAGGATGAGTACTCAGGGGCCTGAGCAGTTCTTC. Its protein is CASSSRSTSGRMSTQGPEQFF.